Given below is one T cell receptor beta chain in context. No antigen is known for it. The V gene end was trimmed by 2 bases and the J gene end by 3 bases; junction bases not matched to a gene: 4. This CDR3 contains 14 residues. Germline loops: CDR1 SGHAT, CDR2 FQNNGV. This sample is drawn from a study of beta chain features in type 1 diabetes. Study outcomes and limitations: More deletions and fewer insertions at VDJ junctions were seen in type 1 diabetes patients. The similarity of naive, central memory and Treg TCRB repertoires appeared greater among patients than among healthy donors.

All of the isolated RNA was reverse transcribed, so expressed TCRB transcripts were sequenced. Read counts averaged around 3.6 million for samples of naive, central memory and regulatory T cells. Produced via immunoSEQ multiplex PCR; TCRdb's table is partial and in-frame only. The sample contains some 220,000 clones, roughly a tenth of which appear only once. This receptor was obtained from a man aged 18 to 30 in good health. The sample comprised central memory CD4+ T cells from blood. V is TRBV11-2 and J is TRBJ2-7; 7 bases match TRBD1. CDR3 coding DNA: TGTGCCAGCAGCTTATCGGCAGGGGGCTACGAGCAGTACTTC. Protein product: CASSLSAGGYEQYF.